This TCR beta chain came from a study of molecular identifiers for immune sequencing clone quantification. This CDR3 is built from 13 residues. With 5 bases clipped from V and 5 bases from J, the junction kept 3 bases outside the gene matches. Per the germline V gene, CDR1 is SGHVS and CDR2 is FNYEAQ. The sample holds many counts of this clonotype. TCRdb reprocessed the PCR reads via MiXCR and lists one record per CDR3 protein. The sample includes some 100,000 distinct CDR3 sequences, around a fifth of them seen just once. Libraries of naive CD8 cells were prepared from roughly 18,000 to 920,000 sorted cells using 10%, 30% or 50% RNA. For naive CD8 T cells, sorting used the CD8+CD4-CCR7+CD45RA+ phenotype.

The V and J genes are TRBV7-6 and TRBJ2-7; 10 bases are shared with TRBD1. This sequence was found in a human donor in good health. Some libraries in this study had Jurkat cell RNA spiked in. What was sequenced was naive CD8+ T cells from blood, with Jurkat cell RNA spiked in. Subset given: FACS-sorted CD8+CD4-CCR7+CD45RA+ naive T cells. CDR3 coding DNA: TGTGCCAGCAGCCGGGGGACAGGGGACGAGCAGTACTTC. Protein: CASSRGTGDEQYF.